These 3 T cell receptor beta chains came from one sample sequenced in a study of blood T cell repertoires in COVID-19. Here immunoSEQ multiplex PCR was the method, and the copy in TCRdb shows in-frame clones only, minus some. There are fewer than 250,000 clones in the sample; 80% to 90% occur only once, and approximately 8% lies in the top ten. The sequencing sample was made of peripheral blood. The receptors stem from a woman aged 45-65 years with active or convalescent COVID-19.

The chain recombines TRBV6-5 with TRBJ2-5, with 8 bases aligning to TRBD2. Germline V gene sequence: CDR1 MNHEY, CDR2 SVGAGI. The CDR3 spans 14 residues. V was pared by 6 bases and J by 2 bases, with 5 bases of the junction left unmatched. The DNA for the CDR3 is TGTGCCAGCAGAGGTAGCGGGGTACAAGAGACCCAGTACTTC. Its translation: CASRGSGVQETQYF.

CDR3 DNA: TGTGCCAGCACCCCCTGGGGAGGACTAGCGGGGGGCTACGAGCAGTACGTC. Its protein product is CASTPWGGLAGGYEQYV. The chain combines TRBV5-5 with TRBJ2-7, with 14 nucleotides matching TRBD2. J gave up 3 bases and V 6 bases, and 11 bases lay outside the gene matches. There are 17 residues in the CDR3. Germline CDR1 SGHKS, CDR2 YYEKEE (reference sequence).

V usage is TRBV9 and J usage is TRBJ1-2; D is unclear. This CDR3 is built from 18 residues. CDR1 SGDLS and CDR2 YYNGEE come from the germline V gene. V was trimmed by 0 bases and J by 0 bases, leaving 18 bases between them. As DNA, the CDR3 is TGTGCCAGCAGCGTAGCTCCCGGCGGAACTCTTACTAACTATGGCTACACCTTC. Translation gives CASSVAPGGTLTNYGYTF.